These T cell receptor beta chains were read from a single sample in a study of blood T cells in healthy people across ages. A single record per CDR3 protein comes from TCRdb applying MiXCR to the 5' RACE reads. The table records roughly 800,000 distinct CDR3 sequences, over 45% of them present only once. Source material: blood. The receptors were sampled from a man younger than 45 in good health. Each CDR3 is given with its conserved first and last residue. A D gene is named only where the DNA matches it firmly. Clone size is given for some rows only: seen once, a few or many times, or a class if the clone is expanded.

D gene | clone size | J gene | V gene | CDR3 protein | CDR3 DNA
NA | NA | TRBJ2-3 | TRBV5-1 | CASSSVYTDTQYF | TGCGCCAGCAGCTCCGTTTACACAGATACGCAGTATTTT
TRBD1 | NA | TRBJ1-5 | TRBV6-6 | CASRDTGTGGLEPQHF | TGTGCCAGCAGGGACACCGGGACAGGAGGTCTTGAGCCCCAGCATTTT
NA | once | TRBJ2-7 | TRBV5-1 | CASSLTGLNYEQYF | TGCGCCAGCAGTCTGACAGGATTGAACTACGAGCAGTACTTC
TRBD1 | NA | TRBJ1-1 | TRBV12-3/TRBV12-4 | CASSVFGTGDTEAFF | TGTGCCAGTTCAGTTTTTGGGACAGGGGACACTGAAGCTTTCTTT
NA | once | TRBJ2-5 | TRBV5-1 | CASSLDGRETQYF | TGCGCCAGCAGCTTGGATGGGCGGGAGACCCAGTACTTC
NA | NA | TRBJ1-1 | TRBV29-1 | CSVVEGPQAFF | TGCAGCGTTGTTGAGGGCCCGCAAGCTTTCTTT
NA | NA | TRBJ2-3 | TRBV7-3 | CASSSDSMDTQYF | TGTGCCAGCAGCTCAGATAGCATGGATACGCAGTATTTT
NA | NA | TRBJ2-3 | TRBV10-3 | CAISDADGSADTQYF | TGTGCCATCAGTGACGCTGACGGGAGCGCAGATACGCAGTATTTT
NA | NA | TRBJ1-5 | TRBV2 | CASSERKNQPQHF | TGTGCCAGCAGTGAAAGAAAGAATCAGCCCCAGCATTTT
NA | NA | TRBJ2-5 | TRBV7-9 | CASSVVGQETQYF | TGTGCCAGCAGCGTAGTAGGACAAGAGACCCAGTACTTC
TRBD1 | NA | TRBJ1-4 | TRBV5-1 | CASSSDRAEKLFF | TGCGCCAGCAGCTCCGACAGGGCTGAAAAACTGTTTTTT
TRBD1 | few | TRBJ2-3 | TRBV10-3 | CAISERQGSTDTQYF | TGTGCCATCAGTGAGAGACAGGGTAGCACAGATACGCAGTATTTT
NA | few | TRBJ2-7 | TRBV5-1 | CASSLGRRDQYEQYF | TGCGCCAGCAGCTTGGGTCGCCGGGACCAATACGAGCAGTACTTC
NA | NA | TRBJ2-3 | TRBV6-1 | CASSVLGQPNTDTQYF | TGTGCCAGCAGTGTGCTGGGACAACCAAACACAGATACGCAGTATTTT
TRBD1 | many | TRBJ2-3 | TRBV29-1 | CSVEFQQGPDTDTQYF | TGCAGCGTTGAATTCCAACAGGGGCCAGACACAGATACGCAGTATTTT
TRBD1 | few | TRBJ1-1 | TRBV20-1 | CSALGQGDTEAFF | TGCAGTGCTCTCGGACAGGGTGACACTGAAGCTTTCTTT
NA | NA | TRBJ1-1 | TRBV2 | CASSPLHPGAAEAFF | TGTGCCAGCAGTCCCCTACACCCAGGGGCCGCTGAAGCTTTCTTT
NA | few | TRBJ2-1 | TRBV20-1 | CSANRDWAYNEQFF | TGCAGTGCGAACCGGGACTGGGCCTACAATGAGCAGTTCTTC
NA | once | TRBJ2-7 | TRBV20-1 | CSASGPTGFYEQYF | TGCAGTGCTAGCGGCCCTACGGGGTTCTATGAGCAGTACTTC
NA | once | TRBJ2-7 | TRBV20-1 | CSASFGSGTYEQYF | TGCAGTGCTAGCTTCGGCAGTGGGACCTACGAGCAGTACTTC
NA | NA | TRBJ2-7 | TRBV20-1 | CSATVAHSYEQYF | TGCAGTGCTACCGTAGCGCACTCCTACGAGCAGTACTTC
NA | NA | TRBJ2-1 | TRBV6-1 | CASLNNEQFF | TGTGCCAGCCTCAACAATGAGCAGTTCTTC
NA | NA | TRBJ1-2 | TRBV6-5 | CASGQTRVQTNYGYTF | TGTGCCAGCGGGCAGACCCGGGTCCAGACTAACTATGGCTACACCTTC
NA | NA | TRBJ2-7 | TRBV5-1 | CASSLNTATPGTYEQYF | TGCGCCAGCAGCTTGAATACAGCTACCCCTGGGACCTACGAGCAGTACTTC
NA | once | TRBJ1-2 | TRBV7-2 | CASSLGGLDRYGYTF | TGTGCCAGCAGCTTAGGGGGACTCGATCGCTATGGCTACACCTTC
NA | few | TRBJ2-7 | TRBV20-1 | CSARDSRGLGEQYF | TGCAGTGCTAGAGATTCACGGGGGCTTGGCGAGCAGTACTTC
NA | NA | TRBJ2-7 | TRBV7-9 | CASSLGSPGAEQYF | TGTGCCAGCAGCTTAGGGTCACCCGGGGCCGAGCAGTACTTC
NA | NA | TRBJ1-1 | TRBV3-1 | CASSEKNPGVYTEAFF | TGTGCCAGCAGCGAGAAGAACCCAGGGGTGTACACTGAAGCTTTCTTT
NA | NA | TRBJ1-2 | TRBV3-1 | CASSPGTEENRYYGYTF | TGTGCCAGCAGCCCTGGGACGGAGGAAAATCGATACTATGGCTACACCTTC
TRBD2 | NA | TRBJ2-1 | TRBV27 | CASSLSIRRAGVYNEQFF | TGTGCCAGCAGTTTATCAATCCGCCGAGCGGGGGTCTACAATGAGCAGTTCTTC
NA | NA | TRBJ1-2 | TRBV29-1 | CSAEVSSYGYTF | TGCAGCGCTGAGGTCTCCTCCTATGGCTACACCTTC
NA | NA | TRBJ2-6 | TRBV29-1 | CSVGETGANVLTF | TGCAGCGTTGGGGAAACTGGGGCCAACGTCCTGACTTTC
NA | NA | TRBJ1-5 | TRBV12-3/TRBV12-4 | CASSCLANQPQHF | TGTGCCAGCAGTTGTTTGGCAAATCAGCCCCAGCATTTT